These 15 T cell receptor beta chains were all obtained from the same sample, sequenced in a study of response to subunit inactivated influenza vaccine (dated by TCRdb to 2016 to 2018). The receptor library was made with RT-PCR. Data came from an Illumina HiSeq 2500. TCRdb applied fastp at Q25 and MiXCR to the public reads, then kept only in-frame beta chains. Duplicate CDR3 protein sequences are folded into a single record with the most common DNA and genes. The sample includes around 520,000 distinct CDR3 sequences, with roughly 12% observed a single time. Jointly, the top ten make up about a tenth of the sample. The material was PBMCs from blood, obtained on the day of vaccination. All receptors come from a man aged 45-60 years who received an inactivated influenza vaccine. Donor details come from another sample of the same person, matched by shared clones.

This sequence joins TRBV6-2 or TRBV6-3 and TRBJ1-2; D gene uncertain. Per germline, CDR1 MNHEY and CDR2 SVGEGT. The CDR3 contains 12 residues. The germline V and J ends were trimmed by 0 bases and 6 bases, with 5 bases remaining between them. The chain's CDR3 is CASSYSVDGYTF. The CDR3 bases are TGTGCCAGCAGTTACTCAGTTGATGGCTACACCTTC.

This clonotype occurred a few times. The chain uses TRBV7-9 and TRBJ2-7; 9 bases line up with TRBD1. V gave up 4 bases and J gave up 6 bases; unmatched junction bases: 4. The CDR3 covers 13 residues. Looked up from germline, CDR1 is SEHNR and CDR2 is FQNEAQ (reference sequence). The CDR3 spells CASSSGTGIEQYF. The CDR3 coding sequence is TGTGCCAGCAGCTCCGGGACAGGGATCGAGCAGTACTTC.

This clonotype has a handful of counts. The genes are TRBV6-6 and TRBJ2-5; D uncertain. This CDR3 has 12 amino acids. The V end was cut by 6 bases, the J end by 1 base, with 6 bases between. The germline CDR1 and CDR2 sequences are MNHNY and SVGAGI (reference sequence). CDR3 sequence reads: CASSDTQETQYF. The CDR3 DNA reads as TGTGCCAGCAGCGACACCCAAGAGACCCAGTACTTC.

This clonotype was detected many times. J is TRBJ1-1 and V is TRBV29-1; the D is unclear. CDR1 is SQVTM, CDR2 ANQGSEA, per germline. The CDR3 extends over 11 amino acids. Trimming left V 5 bases short and J 1 base short, with 5 bases between. The CDR3 DNA reads as TGCAGCGTTCGACAGAACACTGAAGCTTTCTTT. Residues: CSVRQNTEAFF.

This chain links TRBV7-9 with TRBJ1-2; 8 nucleotides agree with TRBD1. The CDR3 totals 17 residues. V gave up 1 base and J gave up 0 bases; unmatched junction bases: 7. Germline loops: CDR1 SEHNR, CDR2 FQNEAQ (reference sequence). For the CDR3, the DNA is TGTGCCAGCAGCTTAGGACAGGGGCTTACGACTAACTATGGCTACACCTTC. This gives the protein CASSLGQGLTTNYGYTF.

This clonotype was found a few times. The CDR3 DNA reads as TGTGCCAGCAGCTTAACTCGGGGGGGCCTCTACGAGCAGTACTTC. Translated: CASSLTRGGLYEQYF. V usage is TRBV5-5 and J usage is TRBJ2-7, with 8 bases lining up with TRBD2. V lost 2 bases to trimming and J lost 3 bases; unmatched junction nucleotides: 7. The CDR3 extends over 15 amino acids. The germline gives CDR1 SGHKS, CDR2 YYEKEE (reference sequence).

In DNA form, the CDR3 reads TGTGCCAGCAGCCAAGGACAGGGGACGGAGACCCAGTACTTC. Translating it yields CASSQGQGTETQYF. V gene TRBV7-9 combines with J gene TRBJ2-5, with TRBD1 identical over 9 bases. This CDR3 is 14 amino acids long. V lost 5 bases to trimming and J lost 5 bases; unmatched junction nucleotides: 6. Looked up from germline, CDR1 is SEHNR and CDR2 is FQNEAQ (reference sequence).

This clonotype was seen a few times. The rearrangement joins TRBV30 to TRBJ2-1; 10 nucleotides match TRBD1. The CDR3 is made up of 15 amino acids. After removal of 0 bases from V and 6 bases from J, the junction contained 5 bases not matched to a gene. Per germline, CDR1 GTSNPN and CDR2 SVGIG (reference sequence). Here the CDR3 reads CAWSVRQGAINEQFF. CDR3 in DNA: TGTGCCTGGAGTGTACGACAGGGGGCCATCAATGAGCAGTTCTTC.

In this sample, this clonotype turned up once. The V call is TRBV20-1, the J call TRBJ2-7; possibly TRBD2 for D (5 bases). The CDR3 is made up of 12 amino acids. The ends were cut back, 1 base at V and 5 bases at J, with 9 bases in the middle. CDR1 and CDR2 (germline): DFQATT, SNEGSKA (reference sequence). CDR3 residues: CSARGLAHEQYF. The CDR3 DNA reads TGCAGTGCTAGAGGTCTAGCCCACGAGCAGTACTTC.

J is TRBJ2-7 and V is TRBV7-8; D possibly matches TRBD1 or TRBD2 (5 bases each). CDR3 size: 15 residues. The V end was cut by 3 bases, the J end by 0 bases, with 12 bases between. Germline CDR1 is SGHVS and CDR2 is FQNEAQ. This CDR3 reads CASSFRGPFSYEQYF. DNA of the CDR3: TGTGCCAGCAGCTTCCGGGGCCCGTTCTCCTACGAGCAGTACTTC. Full variable domain (rest looked up from reference TRBV7-8 and TRBJ2-7): GAGVSQSPRYKVAKRGQDVALRCDPISGHVSLFWYQQALGQGPEFLTYFQNEAQLDKSGLPSDRFFAERPEGSVSTLKIQRTQQEDSAVYLCASSFRGPFSYEQYFGPGTRLTVT.

This clonotype came up many times. The chain uses TRBV11-2 and TRBJ2-1, with TRBD2 identical over 11 bases. CDR3 length: 14 amino acids. CDR1 and CDR2 (germline): SGHAT, FQNNGV. Trimming at V came to 7 bases and at J to 7 bases, leaving 6 bases not matched to a gene. The CDR3 sequence is CASNPGLAVNEQFF. Written as DNA, the CDR3 is TGTGCCAGCAACCCGGGACTAGCGGTGAATGAGCAGTTCTTC.

For this clonotype: This sequence may be a read error, since a much larger clone differs from it by one base. This rearrangement joins TRBV20-1 to TRBJ2-7; D is ambiguous. Per the germline V gene, CDR1 is DFQATT and CDR2 is SNEGSKA (reference sequence). V lost 0 bases and J 4 bases, leaving 13 bases between the germline ends. CDR3 length: 14 amino acids. CDR3 nucleotides: TGCAGTGCTAGAGAGCCGAGAGTGAGTTACGAGCAGTACTTC. It specifies CSAREPRVSYEQYF.

The sample holds a few counts of this clonotype. The V call is TRBV5-1, the J call TRBJ2-3, with 7 nucleotides matching TRBD2. The CDR3 covers 17 residues. Trimming took 1 base from V and 0 from J; bases not matched to a gene: 8. Germline values: CDR1 SGHRS, CDR2 YFSETQ. The CDR3 sequence is CASSLTLAGASTDTQYF. Here the CDR3 DNA reads TGCGCCAGCAGCTTGACTTTGGCGGGAGCGAGCACAGATACGCAGTATTTT.

This clonotype was observed a few times. J is TRBJ1-2 and V is TRBV10-3; D call uncertain. The germline CDR1 and CDR2 sequences are ENHRY and SYGVKD. CDR3 length equals 13 residues. V gave up 10 bases and J gave up 0 bases, with 12 bases separating them. The CDR3 is CATQLEANYGYTF. CDR3 DNA sequence: TGTGCCACCCAGTTGGAGGCTAACTATGGCTACACCTTC.

This clonotype was detected only a few times. V is TRBV7-9 and J is TRBJ2-3; 9 bases map to TRBD2. There are 16 residues in the CDR3. Looked up from germline, CDR1 is SEHNR and CDR2 is FQNEAQ (reference sequence). V lost 3 bases to trimming and J lost 0 bases; unmatched junction nucleotides: 4. The CDR3 loop is CASSFVAGGSTDTQYF. The DNA for the CDR3 is TGTGCCAGCAGCTTTGTTGCGGGGGGGAGCACAGATACGCAGTATTTT.